The rows below give T cell receptor beta chains drawn from one sample of a study of cytomegalovirus exposure and HLA in healthy donors. Sequencing was performed with immunoSEQ multiplex PCR; in TCRdb, only in-frame clones are kept and a portion is missing. The data contain more than 95,000 clones, roughly two thirds of them singletons. Sequencing was carried out using PBMCs. All receptors come from a man aged 25 to 40 in good health and CMV-seronegative. CDR3s include the opening cysteine and the closing phenylalanine or tryptophan. The D gene is left open where the match is weak. Clone size is not always given. Where it is, it says once, few, many or a class for expanded clones.

-	TRBV7-2	TRBJ1-3	TRBD1	TGTGCCAGCAGCTTAGGCGGGACAGCGGGAAACACCATATATTTT	CASSLGGTAGNTIYF
few	TRBV19	TRBJ2-7	-	TGTGCCAGTAGTATAGACCCGGAGTACGAGCAGTACTTC	CASSIDPEYEQYF
-	TRBV27	TRBJ1-3	TRBD1	TGTGCCAGCAGTAAGACAGGGTTGGGAAACACCATATATTTT	CASSKTGLGNTIYF
-	TRBV7-3	TRBJ2-6	-	TGTGCCAGCAGCTTATGGGCCACGGGAGTGGCAGGGGCCAACGTCCTGACTTTC	CASSLWATGVAGANVLTF
-	TRBV7-2	TRBJ2-7	TRBD2	TGTGCCAGCAGTCCCGGGACTAGCGTTGGCGAGCAGTACTTC	CASSPGTSVGEQYF
-	TRBV6-4	TRBJ2-1	-	TGTGCCAGCAGCCCGGCCGGAGGACAGAATGAGCAGTTCTTC	CASSPAGGQNEQFF
-	TRBV12-5	TRBJ2-7	-	TGTGCTAGTGGCCTCGCGCTAGCTGCCTACGAGCAGTACTTC	CASGLALAAYEQYF
-	TRBV2	TRBJ2-3	-	TGTGCCAGCAAGAGCGGATCCACAGATACGCAGTATTTT	CASKSGSTDTQYF
-	TRBV28	TRBJ1-5	-	TGTGCCAGCAGCCTCCCTCCGGAGCCCCAGCATTTT	CASSLPPEPQHF
-	TRBV7-2	TRBJ2-7	-	TGTGCCAGCAGCTTAGGTGGGACTTCCTACGAGCAGTACTTC	CASSLGGTSYEQYF
-	TRBV19	TRBJ2-3	-	TGTGCCAGTAGTATGGTGCGGACTTCGGTGGATACGCAGTATTTT	CASSMVRTSVDTQYF
-	TRBV18	TRBJ2-4	TRBD1	TGTGCCAGCTCAGATTCAGGACAGGCGGCCAAAAACATTCAGTACTTC	CASSDSGQAAKNIQYF
-	TRBV18	TRBJ2-5	TRBD2	TGTGCCAGCTCACGAGGACTAGCGGCGATAGGAGAGACCCAGTACTTC	CASSRGLAAIGETQYF
-	TRBV7-9	TRBJ2-7	-	TGTGCCAGCAGCCCAAACGATACATACGAGCAGTACTTC	CASSPNDTYEQYF
-	TRBV30	TRBJ1-1	-	TGTGCCTGGGCGTACTACCGAACTGAAGCTTTCTTT	CAWAYYRTEAFF
-	TRBV14	TRBJ1-4	-	TGTGCCAGCAGCCAAGATCTTTATGAAAAACTGTTTTTT	CASSQDLYEKLFF
-	TRBV9	TRBJ1-2	TRBD1	TGTGCCAGCAGCGTTGGGACAGGATTAAGCTATGGCTACACCTTC	CASSVGTGLSYGYTF
-	TRBV7-9	TRBJ1-4	TRBD1	TGTGCCAGCAGCTTGGGCAGGGGGCCCACTAATGAAAAACTGTTTTTT	CASSLGRGPTNEKLFF
-	TRBV12-2	TRBJ2-7	-	TGTGCAAGTCGCTCGATAAAGGCCGGGACAGCATCCTACGAGCAGTACTTC	CASRSIKAGTASYEQYF
-	TRBV4-2	TRBJ2-3	TRBD2	TGTGCCAGCAGCCAAGACCTAGCGGGAGCAAGAGATACGCAGTATTTT	CASSQDLAGARDTQYF
-	TRBV25-1	TRBJ2-7	-	TGTGCCAGCATGGATTGGCGGAGCTACGAGCAGTACTTC	CASMDWRSYEQYF
-	TRBV9	TRBJ2-1	-	TGTGCCAGCAGCGTAGAGGGAGCTTCCTACAATGAGCAGTTCTTC	CASSVEGASYNEQFF
once	TRBV19	TRBJ2-2	-	TGTGCCAGTAGTATACCTATCGGGGAGCTGTTTTTT	CASSIPIGELFF
-	TRBV5-4	TRBJ2-7	-	TGTGCCAGCAGCTTGGGCGCCCTGCAGGCGCCCTACGAGCAGTACTTC	CASSLGALQAPYEQYF
-	TRBV27	TRBJ2-7	-	TGTGCCAGCAGTTCGTCAGACGGGGTATTACGGGAGCAGTACTTC	CASSSSDGVLREQYF
-	TRBV7-9	TRBJ2-5	-	TGTGCCAGCAGCGATCGACAGAACCAAGAGACCCAGTACTTC	CASSDRQNQETQYF
-	TRBV4-2	TRBJ2-1	-	TGTGCCAGCAGCCAAGCGGGAAGTTACAATGAGCAGTTCTTC	CASSQAGSYNEQFF
-	TRBV5-6	TRBJ1-2	-	TGTGCCAGCAGCCCACACGGGCAGGCGGGGTATGGCTACACCTTC	CASSPHGQAGYGYTF
few	TRBV4-1	TRBJ1-2	-	TGCGCCAGCAGCCAAGGGGCAGGGGCTACGGATGGCTACACCTTC	CASSQGAGATDGYTF
-	TRBV4-2	TRBJ1-2	TRBD1	TGTGCCAGCAGCCAAGAGAGGAGCACAGGGGGCCGCGGCTACACCTTC	CASSQERSTGGRGYTF
-	TRBV18	TRBJ1-5	-	TGTGCCAGCTCACCACTGCAGGCAAATCAGCCCCAGCATTTT	CASSPLQANQPQHF
-	TRBV6-1	TRBJ2-7	-	TGTGCCAGCAGTGAACAGGGCGACGAGCAGTACTTC	CASSEQGDEQYF
-	TRBV28	TRBJ2-5	TRBD2	TGTGCCATACGGGACTACCTCCAAGAGACCCAGTACTTC	CAIRDYLQETQYF
-	TRBV4-3	TRBJ2-7	TRBD1	TGCGCCAGCGGACAGGGAGGATACGAGCAGTACTTC	CASGQGGYEQYF
few	TRBV6-6	TRBJ1-5	-	TGTGCCAGCGGACCGCAGGGGCCCGGCAATCAGCCCCAGCATTTT	CASGPQGPGNQPQHF
once	TRBV28	TRBJ2-7	-	TGTGCCAGCAGTTTTCAGGGGGCGCGTCCGATGGGCGGGAGAGTGAACGAGCAGTACTTC	CASSFQGARPMGGRVNEQYF
few	TRBV29-1	TRBJ1-1	-	TGCAGCGTTAATCAGGGGACCTACACTGAAGCTTTCTTT	CSVNQGTYTEAFF
-	TRBV29-1	TRBJ2-7	-	-	CSFGQGGAYEQYF
-	TRBV18	TRBJ2-7	-	TGTGCCAGCTCACCTACCTACGAGCAGTACTTC	CASSPTYEQYF
-	TRBV5-6	TRBJ2-5	-	TGTGCCAGCAGTGAAGAGGGTAGCGGAGCTCAAGAGACCCAGTACTTC	CASSEEGSGAQETQYF
-	TRBV5-1	TRBJ2-1	TRBD2	TGCGCCAGCAGCCACATTCTTGGGGGACTAGCGCCTCGGGAGCAGTTCTTC	CASSHILGGLAPREQFF
-	TRBV29-1	TRBJ2-5	-	TGCAGCGTTGGGGCAGGGAAGGAGACCCAGTACTTC	CSVGAGKETQYF
-	TRBV25-1	TRBJ2-1	TRBD1	TGTGCCAGCAGTGAACCCGGGACAGGGGGCAATGAGCAGTTCTTC	CASSEPGTGGNEQFF
few	TRBV14	TRBJ2-3	TRBD2	TGTGCCAGCAGCCAGGGCGGGAGCTGGACAGATACGCAGTATTTT	CASSQGGSWTDTQYF